This paragraph reports one T cell receptor beta chain. Here immunoSEQ multiplex PCR was the method, and the copy in TCRdb shows in-frame clones only, minus some. The sample yields about 140,000 clones, around three quarters seen once. Germline lookup yields CDR1 SQVTM and CDR2 ANQGSEA. V was clipped by 6 bases and J by 3 bases, with 17 bases between them. This CDR3 has 14 residues. The sample comes from a study of blood T cell repertoires in COVID-19. On the study more broadly: Material from acute and convalescent COVID-19 was sourced from the United States, Italy and Spain. T cells, B-cell-depleted T cells, or PBMCs provided the cDNA or gDNA that served as material.

This TCR was sampled from a man aged 55 to 69 with acute or convalescent COVID-19. The genes are TRBV29-1 and TRBJ1-1, with D perhaps matching TRBD1 (5 bases). Sequenced material: peripheral blood. The CDR3 DNA sequence: TGCAGCGTCCTAGGATGGGGCCAGGACACTGAAGCTTTCTTT. Translating gives CSVLGWGQDTEAFF.